This T cell receptor beta chain was recorded in a study of beta chain features in type 1 diabetes. Turning to the study itself: The patients were much like the healthy donors in age, gender and cell yields. All of the samples together had around 110,000,000 sorted cells examined.

Investigators reverse transcribed all isolated RNA, so they sequenced expressed TCRB transcripts. Libraries were prepared by immunoSEQ multiplex PCR; TCRdb keeps only in-frame clonotypes and omits some of them. The sample contains under 350,000 clones, approximately 25% of which appear only once. This clone was counted a few times. The antigen is not known. The study, taken as a whole, reports: Any HLA effect on TCRB rearrangement was left unresolved by small sub-analyses. TCRB CDR3s were moderately but significantly shorter in Type 1 diabetes patients in all four CD4+ subsets.

Specimen: naive CD4+ T cells from blood. The sequence came from a woman aged 30 to 39 with type 1 diabetes.

Written as DNA, the CDR3 is TGTGCCAGCAGCCTAACAGGGATCCTCACTGAAGCTTTCTTT. Translating it yields CASSLTGILTEAFF. The rearrangement uses TRBV28 and TRBJ1-1; possibly TRBD1 for D (6 bases). With 6 bases removed from V and 4 bases from J, the gap between germline ends came to 15 bases. Per germline, CDR1 MDHEN and CDR2 SYDVKM. The CDR3 length is 14 residues.